This T cell receptor beta chain emerged from a study of blood T cell repertoires in COVID-19. Germline values: CDR1 WNHNN, CDR2 SYGVQD (reference sequence). This CDR3 contains 13 residues. The V end lost 5 bases, the J end lost 3 bases, and 10 bases lay between the germline ends. Generated by immunoSEQ multiplex PCR, the TCRdb table keeps only in-frame clones and is missing some. The table has 150,000 to 200,000 clones, 85% to 90% seen once. The sequencing input was peripheral blood. The clonotype was recovered from a woman of 80 years or more in a cohort sampled during active or convalescent COVID-19. The rearrangement uses TRBV10-1 and TRBJ1-1, with D possibly matching TRBD1 (5 bases). CDR3 in amino acids: CASSLRGDTEAFF. The CDR3 bases are TGCGCCAGCAGTCTTCGGGGGGACACTGAAGCTTTCTTT.